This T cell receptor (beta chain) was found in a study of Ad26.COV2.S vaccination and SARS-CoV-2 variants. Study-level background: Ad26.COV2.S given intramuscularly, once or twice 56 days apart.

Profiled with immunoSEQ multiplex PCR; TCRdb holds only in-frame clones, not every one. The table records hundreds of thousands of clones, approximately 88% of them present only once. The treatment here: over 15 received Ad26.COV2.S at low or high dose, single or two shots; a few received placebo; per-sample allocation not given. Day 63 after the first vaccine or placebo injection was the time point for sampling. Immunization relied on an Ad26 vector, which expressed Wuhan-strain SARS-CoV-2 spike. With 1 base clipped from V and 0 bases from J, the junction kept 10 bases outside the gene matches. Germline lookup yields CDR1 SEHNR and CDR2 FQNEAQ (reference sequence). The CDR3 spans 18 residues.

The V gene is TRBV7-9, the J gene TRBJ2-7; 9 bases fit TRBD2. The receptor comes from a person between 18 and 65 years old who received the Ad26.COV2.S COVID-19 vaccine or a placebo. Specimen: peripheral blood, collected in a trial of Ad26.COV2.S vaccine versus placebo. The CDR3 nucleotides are TGTGCCAGCAGCTTAGGTTTCGGCGGGAGGGCCAACTCCTACGAGCAGTACTTC. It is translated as CASSLGFGGRANSYEQYF.